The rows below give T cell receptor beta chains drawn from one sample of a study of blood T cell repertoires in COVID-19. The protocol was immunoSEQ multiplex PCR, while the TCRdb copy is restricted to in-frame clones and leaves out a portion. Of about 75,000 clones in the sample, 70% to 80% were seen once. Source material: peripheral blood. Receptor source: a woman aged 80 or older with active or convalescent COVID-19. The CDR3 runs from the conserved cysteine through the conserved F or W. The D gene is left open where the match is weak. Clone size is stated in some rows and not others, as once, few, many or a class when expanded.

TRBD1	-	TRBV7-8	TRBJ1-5	TGTGCCAGCAGCTCAGTAGGGACAGATAATAGCAATCAGCCCCAGCATTTT	CASSSVGTDNSNQPQHF
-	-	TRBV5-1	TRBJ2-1	TGCGCCAGCAGCTTGGTACTCAATGAGCAGTTCTTC	CASSLVLNEQFF
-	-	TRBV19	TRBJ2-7	TGTGCCAGTAGTAGGTGGGGAGATTACGAGCAGTACTTC	CASSRWGDYEQYF
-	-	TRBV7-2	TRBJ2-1	TGTGCCAGCAGCTACTCCCAAAGCTCCTACAATGAGCAGTTCTTC	CASSYSQSSYNEQFF
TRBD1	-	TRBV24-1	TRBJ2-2	TGTGCCACCAGCCGACAGGGGAACACCGGGGAGCTGTTTTTT	CATSRQGNTGELFF
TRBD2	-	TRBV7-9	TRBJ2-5	TGTGCCAGCAGCTTAACTAGCGGGAGTGAGACCCAGTACTTC	CASSLTSGSETQYF
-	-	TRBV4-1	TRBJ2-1	TGCGCCAGCAGCCAAGAGGTACCGGGAGCTAGGGGTGAGCAGTTCTTC	CASSQEVPGARGEQFF
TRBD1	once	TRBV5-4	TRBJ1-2	TGTGCCAGCAGCGCACCGGGACAGTCTAACTATGGCTACACCTTC	CASSAPGQSNYGYTF
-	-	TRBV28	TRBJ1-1	TGTGCCAGCAGGAACTCGTTCGGGGGAAACACTGAAGCTTTCTTT	CASRNSFGGNTEAFF
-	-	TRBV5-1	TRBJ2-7	TGCGCCAGCAGCTTCTACAGGGAATCCTACGAGCAGTACTTC	CASSFYRESYEQYF
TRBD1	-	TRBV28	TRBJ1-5	TGTGCCAGCAGGGGGACAGGGGTTCAGCCCCAGCATTTT	CASRGTGVQPQHF
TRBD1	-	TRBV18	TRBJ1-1	TGTGCCAGCTCACTAGGGACAGGGGGGGAAGCTTTCTTT	CASSLGTGGEAFF
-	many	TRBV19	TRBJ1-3	TGTGCCAGTAGTATCCGCTCTGGAAACACCATATATTTT	CASSIRSGNTIYF
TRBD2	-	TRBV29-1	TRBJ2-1	TGCAGCACCGACCGGTCGCGGGAGGGCTCCTACAATGAGCAGTTCTTC	CSTDRSREGSYNEQFF
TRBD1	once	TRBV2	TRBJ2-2	TGTGCCAGCAGGCAAAGACAGGGAACCGGGGAGCTGTTTTTT	CASRQRQGTGELFF